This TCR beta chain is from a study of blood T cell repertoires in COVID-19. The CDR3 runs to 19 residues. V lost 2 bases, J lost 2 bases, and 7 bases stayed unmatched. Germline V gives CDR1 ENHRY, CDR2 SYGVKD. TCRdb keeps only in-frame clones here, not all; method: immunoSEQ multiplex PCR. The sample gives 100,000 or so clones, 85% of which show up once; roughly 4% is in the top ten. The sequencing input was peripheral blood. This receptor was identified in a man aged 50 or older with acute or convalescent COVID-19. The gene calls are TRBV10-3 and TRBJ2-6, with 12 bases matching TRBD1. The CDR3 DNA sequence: TGTGCCATCAGTGAGGGGGGGACAGGGGGCGCCGCTGGGGCCAACGTCCTGACTTTC. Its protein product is CAISEGGTGGAAGANVLTF.